These 25 T cell receptor beta chains originate from one sample sequenced in a study of early T cells in non-severe SARS-CoV-2 infection. From the 5' RACE reads, TCRdb called clonotypes with MiXCR, one entry per CDR3 protein. This table has tens of thousands of distinct CDR3 sequences, around 6.1% appearing once. Sequencing was performed on whole blood, taken at baseline. The receptors come from an adult who was a healthcare worker with PCR-confirmed SARS-CoV-2 infection or an uninfected control (not recorded which).

This clonotype was recorded many times. The chain couples TRBV7-9 to TRBJ1-1, with D possibly TRBD1 on 6 matching bases. Trimming cost V 3 bases and J 4 bases, with 15 bases left between them. CDR3 length equals 15 residues. In germline, CDR1 is SEHNR, CDR2 FQNEAQ (reference sequence). The CDR3, as DNA: TGTGCCAGCAGCTTTTCTAATACGGGGGCCACTGAAGCTTTCTTT. Translation gives CASSFSNTGATEAFF.

This sequence joins TRBV5-4 and TRBJ1-2, with D unclear. V was pared by 2 bases and J by 6 bases, with 17 bases between. This CDR3 is 15 amino acids long. The germline gives CDR1 SGHNT, CDR2 YYREEE (reference sequence). The CDR3 sequence: CASSLGGVKNNGYTF. As DNA, the CDR3 is TGTGCCAGCAGCTTAGGTGGGGTGAAGAATAATGGCTACACCTTC. Combining the CDR3 with reference TRBV5-4 and TRBJ1-2 gives the whole variable domain ETGVTQSPTHLIKTRGQQVTLRCSSQSGHNTVSWYQQALGQGPQFIFQYYREEENGRGNFPPRFSGLQFPNYSSELNVNALELDDSALYLCASSLGGVKNNGYTFGSGTRLTVV.

This clonotype was seen many times. This CDR3 is CASSLRNTGELFF. As DNA, the CDR3 is TGTGCCAGCAGCTTACGGAACACCGGGGAGCTGTTTTTT. The chain uses TRBV7-8 and TRBJ2-2; D is undetermined. In germline, CDR1 is SGHVS, CDR2 FQNEAQ. The CDR3 sequence is 13 residues long. Deletions cut 2 bases from V and 1 base from J, with 2 bases between.

This clonotype is medium-sized by share. This chain joins TRBV28 and TRBJ2-1; D may be TRBD2 (5 bases). The V gene lost 2 bases and the J gene lost 4 bases, with 6 bases spanning the gap. CDR1 MDHEN and CDR2 SYDVKM come from the germline V gene. There are 13 residues in the CDR3. The CDR3 sequence is CASSLRGYNEQFF. In nucleotides, the CDR3 is TGTGCCAGCAGTTTAAGAGGGTACAATGAGCAGTTCTTC.

This clonotype was recorded a few times. This chain joins TRBV20-1 and TRBJ2-1; possibly TRBD1 or TRBD2 for D (6 bases each). CDR1 is DFQATT and CDR2 is SNEGSKA in the germline V gene (reference sequence). The CDR3 has 16 amino acids. The germline V and J ends were trimmed by 6 bases and 6 bases, with 24 bases remaining between them. CDR3 region: CSARPIGGPLSNEQFF. Here the CDR3 DNA reads TGCAGTGCCAGACCAATCGGGGGCCCCCTGTCCAATGAGCAGTTCTTC.

This clonotype has at least ten counts. The chain has TRBV5-5 and TRBJ2-1; 9 nucleotides agree with TRBD1. V shed 6 bases, J shed 0 bases, and the junction held 4 bases outside the gene matches. CDR1 is SGHKS and CDR2 is YYEKEE in the germline V gene (reference sequence). CDR3 size: 15 residues. CDR3 residues: CASTGTGSSYNEQFF. The CDR3 nucleotides are TGTGCCAGCACTGGGACAGGGAGCTCCTACAATGAGCAGTTCTTC.

The chain links TRBV29-1 to TRBJ2-7, with TRBD2 as a possible D gene (5 bases). Per the germline V gene, CDR1 is SQVTM and CDR2 is ANQGSEA. The germline V and J ends were trimmed by 2 bases and 7 bases, with 12 bases remaining between them. The length of the CDR3 is 12 residues. CDR3 bases: TGCAGCGTTGAAATCCTAGCTAAGGAGCAGTACTTC. This encodes CSVEILAKEQYF.

This clonotype has at least ten counts. This chain's CDR3 is CASSWALGQETQYF. The CDR3 DNA reads TGCGCCAGCAGCTGGGCCCTCGGCCAGGAGACCCAGTACTTC. This chain connects TRBV5-1 to TRBJ2-5, with D hard to call. Germline values: CDR1 SGHRS, CDR2 YFSETQ. The CDR3 consists of 14 residues. The germline V and J ends were trimmed by 3 bases and 5 bases, with 14 bases remaining between them.

This clonotype was seen a handful of times. The chain employs TRBV5-4 and TRBJ2-5; TRBD2 matches at 8 bases. J was trimmed by 2 bases and V by 3 bases; bases with no gene match: 3. The V gene's germline CDR1 is SGHNT and CDR2 YYREEE (reference sequence). The CDR3 covers 14 residues. CDR3 amino acids: CASSSGGFQETQYF. CDR3 nucleotide sequence: TGTGCCAGCAGCTCGGGAGGGTTTCAAGAGACCCAGTACTTC. The full variable domain, in which reference TRBV5-4 and TRBJ2-5 provide the parts outside the CDR3, is ETGVTQSPTHLIKTRGQQVTLRCSSQSGHNTVSWYQQALGQGPQFIFQYYREEENGRGNFPPRFSGLQFPNYSSELNVNALELDDSALYLCASSSGGFQETQYFGPGTRLLVL.

The table lists this clonotype with many counts. The rearrangement uses TRBV7-6 and TRBJ2-7; no clear D. Germline CDR1 reads SGHVS; CDR2 reads FNYEAQ. Trimming cost V 1 base and J 6 bases, with 13 bases left between them. The CDR3 spans 14 residues. CDR3 bases: TGTGCCAGCAGCTTAGGGCGAGAGATCGGCGAGCAGTACTTC. It yields the protein CASSLGREIGEQYF.

There are a few counts of this clonotype. V usage is TRBV4-3 and J usage is TRBJ2-1; 8 positions agree with TRBD2. The CDR3 runs to 16 residues. CDR1 and CDR2 from the germline V gene are LGHNA and YSLEER. The V and J ends lost 2 bases and 7 bases, in that order; junction bases with no gene match: 10. The DNA of the CDR3 is TGCGCCAGCAGCCAAAAGACGGGAGGGCTGCGTAATGAGCAGTTCTTC. Translation gives CASSQKTGGLRNEQFF.

This clonotype was found many times. This chain links TRBV29-1 with TRBJ1-2; no clear D gene. This CDR3 has 13 residues. CDR1 SQVTM and CDR2 ANQGSEA come from the germline V gene. V dropped 8 bases and J dropped 4 bases, with 17 bases sitting between them. This CDR3 is CSSAGSTTYGYTF. In DNA, the CDR3 is TGCAGCTCGGCCGGCAGCACCACCTATGGCTACACCTTC.

DNA for the CDR3: TGTGCCTCCTCTGGGGGGTTGAACACTGAAGCTTTCTTT. Protein: CASSGGLNTEAFF. The gene calls are TRBV14 and TRBJ1-1; D is possibly TRBD1 (5 bases). CDR1 and CDR2 (germline): SGHDN, FVKESK. CDR3 length: 13 residues. Deletions cut 11 bases from V and 0 bases from J, with 13 bases between.

V gene TRBV12-3 or TRBV12-4 combines with J gene TRBJ2-7, with 7 bases aligning to TRBD1. The CDR3 runs 15 residues. V lost 2 bases to trimming and J lost 2 bases; unmatched junction nucleotides: 6. CDR3 nucleotides: TGTGCCAGCAGTTTAACCGGGACAGTAACCTACGAGCAGTACTTC. Translated, it gives CASSLTGTVTYEQYF.

There are a few counts of this clonotype. This rearrangement joins TRBV3-1 to TRBJ1-6, with D unclear. CDR3 length: 12 amino acids. The germline gives CDR1 LGHDT, CDR2 YNNKEL (reference sequence). V lost 3 bases, J lost 13 bases, and 10 bases lay in between. This CDR3 is CASSQREMPLHF. CDR3 DNA sequence: TGTGCCAGCAGCCAGAGAGAAATGCCCCTCCACTTT. Filled out from reference TRBV3-1 and TRBJ1-6, the complete variable domain reads DTAVSQTPKYLVTQMGNDKSIKCEQNLGHDTMYWYKQDSKKFLKIMFSYNNKELIINETVPNRFSPKSPDKAHLNLHINSLELGDSAVYFCASSQREMPLHFGNGTRLTVT.

There are many counts of this clonotype. This chain links TRBV6-2 or TRBV6-3 with TRBJ1-5, with 9 positions matching TRBD1. Trimming at V came to 6 bases and at J to 8 bases, leaving 8 bases not matched to a gene. The germline CDR1 and CDR2 sequences are MNHEY and SVGEGT. This CDR3 has 14 amino acids. The DNA for the CDR3 is TGTGCCAGCAGCGGGACAGGGTATATTGAGCCCCAGCATTTT. It is translated as CASSGTGYIEPQHF.

This clonotype has just a few counts. The chain links TRBV6-1 to TRBJ1-4, with D tentatively TRBD1 (5 bases). Trimming cost V 0 bases and J 10 bases, with 12 bases left between them. The CDR3 extends over 14 amino acids. The germline gives CDR1 MNHNS, CDR2 SASEGT. This chain's CDR3 is CASSEALGGAKLFF. Here the CDR3 DNA reads TGTGCCAGCAGTGAAGCGCTTGGAGGGGCAAAACTGTTTTTT.

This clonotype was observed a few times. This chain links TRBV27 with TRBJ1-6; D unclear. This CDR3 has 13 residues. The germline V gene has CDR1 MNHEY and CDR2 SMNVEV (reference sequence). The germline V and J ends were trimmed by 5 bases and 8 bases, with 10 bases remaining between them. In nucleotides, the CDR3 is TGTGCCAGCAGTATGGAAAGGGATTCACCCCTCCACTTT. Translating gives CASSMERDSPLHF.

The rearrangement links TRBV7-9 to TRBJ1-1, with TRBD1 matching over 11 bases. The CDR3 is 15 residues long. Trimming cost V 5 bases and J 3 bases; bases outside gene matches: 5. CDR1 SEHNR and CDR2 FQNEAQ come from the germline V gene (reference sequence). The CDR3 is CASSEDRGQYTEAFF. The CDR3 bases are TGTGCCAGCAGCGAGGACAGGGGGCAGTACACTGAAGCTTTCTTT.

This clonotype showed up many times. The chain carries TRBV6-6 and TRBJ1-3; no clear D gene. The germline gives CDR1 MNHNY, CDR2 SVGAGI (reference sequence). With 5 bases removed from V and 8 bases from J, the gap between germline ends came to 19 bases. This CDR3 has 15 residues. Here the CDR3 reads CASSHHHPGTDTIYF. The CDR3 DNA sequence: TGTGCCAGCAGTCACCACCACCCCGGTACAGACACCATATATTTT.

This clonotype came up a few times. The chain joins TRBV6-2 or TRBV6-3 to TRBJ1-5; D is undetermined. CDR3 length: 14 amino acids. Germline assignment: CDR1 MNHEY and CDR2 SVGEGT. V shed 8 bases and J shed 2 bases, with 13 bases lying between them. The CDR3 loop is CASGSYSRNQPQHF. The CDR3 coding sequence is TGTGCCAGCGGGTCCTACTCCCGCAATCAGCCCCAGCATTTT.

This clonotype came up a few times. J is TRBJ2-7 and V is TRBV18; D gene ambiguous. The germline V gene has CDR1 KGHSH and CDR2 LQKENI. The CDR3 contains 14 residues. Trimming cost V 2 bases and J 2 bases, with 10 bases left between them. The CDR3 reads CASSPTGRAYEQYF. As DNA, the CDR3 is TGTGCCAGCTCACCAACGGGTCGGGCCTACGAGCAGTACTTC.

The chain recombines TRBV4-3 with TRBJ2-6, with D maybe TRBD2 (6 bases). From germline, CDR1 is LGHNA and CDR2 YSLEER. The CDR3 is made up of 17 amino acids. V lost 1 base to trimming and J lost 4 bases, with 14 bases between them. The CDR3: CASSQGTGVRGANVLTF. CDR3 DNA sequence: TGCGCCAGCAGCCAAGGCACGGGGGTCAGGGGGGCCAACGTCCTGACTTTC.

This clonotype was observed a handful of times. This chain joins TRBV28 and TRBJ2-4, with D possibly matching TRBD1 (6 bases). Germline V gives CDR1 MDHEN, CDR2 SYDVKM. The CDR3 length is 13 residues. V was pared by 6 bases and J by 9 bases, with 15 bases between. CDR3 bases: TGTGCCAGCAGCGGACAGTCGCGCGGCATTCAGTACTTC. It translates to CASSGQSRGIQYF.

V gene TRBV23-1 combines with J gene TRBJ2-4, with 8 bases aligning to TRBD2. TRBV23-1 belongs to the ORF category, with a function that is uncertain. V shed 8 bases and J 0 bases; nucleotides not matched to a gene: 6. CDR3 length: 15 amino acids. The CDR3 protein is CASGGRWLAKNIQYF. Here the CDR3 DNA reads TGCGCCAGCGGCGGGAGGTGGTTAGCCAAAAACATTCAGTACTTC.